Listed below are T cell receptor beta chains from one sample, sequenced in a study of beta chain features in type 1 diabetes. Produced via immunoSEQ multiplex PCR; TCRdb's table is partial and in-frame only. The sample lists hundreds of thousands of clones; 17% were seen once. The sequenced sample was naive CD4+ T cells from blood. The receptors here all came from a woman in her late teens or twenties in good health. Both conserved end residues are part of each CDR3. The D gene is left open where the match is weak. Some rows have no size entry. The others give once, few or many, or a class for an expanded clone.

size	length	D	V	J	DNA	CDR3
few	16	TRBD2	TRBV10-3	TRBJ2-2	TGTGCCATCAGTGTTGGTGGGAGGGCCCTTCCCGGGGAGCTGTTTTTT	CAISVGGRALPGELFF
NA	15	NA	TRBV7-9	TRBJ1-2	TGTGCCAGCAGCTCCTATAAGGGCCACGACTATGGCTACACCTTC	CASSSYKGHDYGYTF
NA	15	NA	TRBV6-1	TRBJ2-1	TGTGCCAGCAGTGGTGGGCCAGGCTCCTACAATGAGCAGTTCTTC	CASSGGPGSYNEQFF
NA	11	NA	TRBV20-1	TRBJ1-2	TGCAGTGTAAGGGACTACTATGGCTACACCTTC	CSVRDYYGYTF
few	16	NA	TRBV4-3	TRBJ2-2	TGCGCCAGCAGCCAAAAAGTAATAGCGCAGACCGGGGAGCTGTTTTTT	CASSQKVIAQTGELFF
NA	12	NA	TRBV2	TRBJ1-2	TGTGCCAGCAGTTGGGACCTAAATGGCTACACCTTC	CASSWDLNGYTF
few	13	NA	TRBV6-5	TRBJ1-5	TGTGCCAGCAGTTACAAGGCTAATCAGCCCCAGCATTTT	CASSYKANQPQHF
NA	17	TRBD2	TRBV7-2	TRBJ2-2	TGTGCCAGCAGCTCACCGGGACTAGCGGGCCACACCGGGGAGCTGTTTTTT	CASSSPGLAGHTGELFF
NA	13	NA	TRBV18	TRBJ2-1	TGTGCCAGCTCATCGAACCGGGACATAGAAGGAATCTTC	CASSSNRDIEGIF
NA	14	TRBD1	TRBV7-9	TRBJ2-3	TGTGCCAGCAACATAGGACAGGTGACAGATACGCAGTATTTT	CASNIGQVTDTQYF
NA	15	TRBD1	TRBV9	TRBJ1-4	TGTGCCAGCAGCGTCTCAGGGGGCGCGTTTGAAAAACTGTTTTTT	CASSVSGGAFEKLFF
NA	12	NA	TRBV6-1	TRBJ1-1	TGTGCCAGCGGGACTGGGAACACTGAAGCTTTCTTT	CASGTGNTEAFF
few	18	TRBD2	TRBV11-2	TRBJ2-3	TGTGCCAGCAGCTTTCTAGGGAGGAGCGGGAGGGCCCGGGATACGCAGTATTTT	CASSFLGRSGRARDTQYF
few	15	NA	TRBV4-3	TRBJ2-1	TGCGCCAGCAGCCAAGTTGGAGGAGACTCCCGGGAGCAGTTCTTC	CASSQVGGDSREQFF
few	13	NA	TRBV18	TRBJ1-4	TGTGCCAGCTCACCAGGCCTTAATGAAAAACTGTTTTTT	CASSPGLNEKLFF
NA	13	NA	TRBV7-6	TRBJ2-7	TGTGCCAGCAGCTCTTACAGGGCCTACGAGCAGTACTTC	CASSSYRAYEQYF
few	15	TRBD1	TRBV6-1	TRBJ2-5	TGTGCCAGCAGTGAGACCGGGACAGGGTCGGAGACCCAGTACTTC	CASSETGTGSETQYF
few	14	NA	TRBV7-9	TRBJ1-2	TGTGCGACGCAGACGGGGGAATTGAGCTATGGCTACACCTTC	CATQTGELSYGYTF
NA	15	TRBD1	TRBV4-3	TRBJ1-3	TGCGCCAGCAGCCAAGGTTGGACAGGTGGAAACACCATATATTTT	CASSQGWTGGNTIYF
many	13	NA	TRBV14	TRBJ1-1	TGTGCCAGCAGCCGGCTAATCCACACTGAAGCTTTCTTT	CASSRLIHTEAFF
NA	13	TRBD1	TRBV6-5	TRBJ1-2	TGTGCCAGTAGCCGACAGGGGCACTATGGCTACACCTTC	CASSRQGHYGYTF
few	15	TRBD1	TRBV7-9	TRBJ2-7	TGTGCCAGCAGCCAGGGAGGGACAGGGGGGCCCGAGCAGTACTTC	CASSQGGTGGPEQYF
few	16	TRBD2	TRBV18	TRBJ2-1	TGTGCCAGCTCACGAACTCGTGGACTAGTGCGCAATGAGCAGTTCTTC	CASSRTRGLVRNEQFF
few	12	NA	TRBV10-3	TRBJ1-4	TGTGCCATCAAGGGGGTTAGTGAAAAACTGTTTTTT	CAIKGVSEKLFF
NA	14	NA	TRBV19	TRBJ1-5	TGTGCCAGTAGTATAAGACGTCTGGATCAGCCCCAGCATTTT	CASSIRRLDQPQHF
NA	15	TRBD2	TRBV10-3	TRBJ2-1	TGTGCCATCAGTGAGCTGCTAGCGGGAGTCAATGAGCAGTTCTTC	CAISELLAGVNEQFF
few	12	NA	TRBV6-6	TRBJ1-5	TGTGCCAGCAGTACCGGGGGGCCTCCCCAGCATTTT	CASSTGGPPQHF
NA	16	NA	TRBV4-3	TRBJ2-7	TGCGCCAGCAGCCAAGGACAGACGGCAGTGACCTACGAGCAGTACTTC	CASSQGQTAVTYEQYF
few	13	NA	TRBV5-1	TRBJ2-5	TGCGCCAGCAGAGCGGCCGTCGGAGAGACCCAGTACTTC	CASRAAVGETQYF
NA	16	NA	TRBV5-1	TRBJ1-2	TGCGCCAGCAGCTTGGCGTACGAGACAGCGGCGTATGGCTACACCTTC	CASSLAYETAAYGYTF
few	16	NA	TRBV28	TRBJ2-5	TGTGCCAGCAGTTTATCGAGGGGCCCTAAAGGGGAGACCCAGTACTTC	CASSLSRGPKGETQYF
NA	12	NA	TRBV29-1	TRBJ2-2	TGCAGCGTAGGAAGGTCCGCCGGGGAGCTGTTTTTT	CSVGRSAGELFF
NA	14	NA	TRBV7-2	TRBJ2-1	TGTGCCAGCAGCTCCTTGCGAACGGACAATGAGCAGTTCTTC	CASSSLRTDNEQFF
NA	12	NA	TRBV19	TRBJ1-5	TGTGCCACTCGCGGGGAGGAGCAGCCCCAGCATTTT	CATRGEEQPQHF
few	13	NA	TRBV7-9	TRBJ2-1	TGTGCCAGCAGCTTAGGGGACTACAATGAGCAGTTCTTC	CASSLGDYNEQFF
NA	16	TRBD2	TRBV7-2	TRBJ2-3	TGTGCCAGCAGCCGTCAACGGCGGGGGGCGGGAGATACGCAGTATTTT	CASSRQRRGAGDTQYF
few	17	TRBD1	TRBV4-3	TRBJ2-6	TGCGCCAGCAGCCAAACACCTACAGGGGCTGGGGCCAACGTCCTGACTTTC	CASSQTPTGAGANVLTF
few	14	TRBD1	TRBV18	TRBJ2-1	TGTGCCAGCTCACCGGGGACAGGGGACAATGAGCAGTTCTTC	CASSPGTGDNEQFF
NA	13	NA	TRBV2	TRBJ2-7	TGTGCCAGCAGTGAACAACCCAACTACGAGCAGTACTTC	CASSEQPNYEQYF
few	15	NA	TRBV5-1	TRBJ2-1	TGCGCCAGCAGCTTGGGGGGGACGACCGACAATGAGCAGTTCTTC	CASSLGGTTDNEQFF
few	11	NA	TRBV29-1	TRBJ2-7	TGCAGCGTTGGACAGAACTACGAGCAGTACTTC	CSVGQNYEQYF
NA	14	TRBD1	TRBV5-4	TRBJ2-5	TGTGCCAGCAGGCCTCAGGGGGCCCAAGAGACCCAGTACTTC	CASRPQGAQETQYF
NA	14	NA	TRBV15	TRBJ2-7	TGTGCCACCAGCCCTGGGTGGGAGACAGACGAGCAGTACTTC	CATSPGWETDEQYF
few	16	NA	TRBV27	TRBJ1-1	TGTGCCAGCAGTTTATCGAGGGGGTATGGGAACACTGAAGCTTTCTTT	CASSLSRGYGNTEAFF
NA	18	TRBD2	TRBV5-4	TRBJ2-1	TGTGCCAGCAGCTTGGGGGGACTAGCGGGAGGGCCAAGCAATGAGCAGTTCTTC	CASSLGGLAGGPSNEQFF